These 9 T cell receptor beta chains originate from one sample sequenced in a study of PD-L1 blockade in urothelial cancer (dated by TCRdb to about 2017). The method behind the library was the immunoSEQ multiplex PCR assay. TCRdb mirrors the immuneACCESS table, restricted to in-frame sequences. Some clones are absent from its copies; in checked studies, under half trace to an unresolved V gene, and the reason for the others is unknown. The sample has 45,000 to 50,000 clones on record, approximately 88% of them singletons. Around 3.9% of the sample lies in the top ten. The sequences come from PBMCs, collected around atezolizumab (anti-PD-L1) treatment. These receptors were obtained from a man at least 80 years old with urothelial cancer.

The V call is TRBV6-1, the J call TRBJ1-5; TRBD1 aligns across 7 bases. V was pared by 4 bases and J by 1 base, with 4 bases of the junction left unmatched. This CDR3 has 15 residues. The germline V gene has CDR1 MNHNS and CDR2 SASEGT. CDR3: CASSGTGGSNQPQHF. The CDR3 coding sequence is TGTGCCAGCAGTGGGACAGGCGGGAGCAATCAGCCCCAGCATTTT.

The CDR3 sequence is CASSSQRGYNEQFF. CDR3 DNA: TGCGCCAGCAGTAGTCAGCGGGGCTACAATGAGCAGTTCTTC. The chain recombines TRBV10-2 with TRBJ2-1; 7 bases line up with TRBD2. Per germline, CDR1 WSHSY and CDR2 SAAADI. This CDR3 contains 14 residues. V was clipped by 5 bases and J by 3 bases; unmatched bases: 4.

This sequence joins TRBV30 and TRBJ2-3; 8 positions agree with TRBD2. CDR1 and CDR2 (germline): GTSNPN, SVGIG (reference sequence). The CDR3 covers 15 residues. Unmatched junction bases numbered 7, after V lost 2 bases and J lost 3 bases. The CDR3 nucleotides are TGTGCCTGGAGTCGGCTAGCGGGCCTAACAGATACGCAGTATTTT. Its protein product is CAWSRLAGLTDTQYF.

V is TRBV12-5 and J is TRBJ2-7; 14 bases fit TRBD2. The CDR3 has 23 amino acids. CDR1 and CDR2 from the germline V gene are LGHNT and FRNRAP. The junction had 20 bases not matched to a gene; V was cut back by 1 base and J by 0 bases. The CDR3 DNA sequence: TGTGCTAGTGGTTTGGCCCTCCGCGACAGAGTGACTAGCGGGAGGGCCAACTCCTACGAGCAGTACTTC. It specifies CASGLALRDRVTSGRANSYEQYF.

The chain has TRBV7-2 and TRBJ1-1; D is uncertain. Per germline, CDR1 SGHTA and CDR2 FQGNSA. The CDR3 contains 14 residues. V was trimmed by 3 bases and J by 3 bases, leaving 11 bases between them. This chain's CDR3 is CASSFTHQYTEAFF. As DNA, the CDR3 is TGTGCCAGCAGCTTCACCCACCAGTACACTGAAGCTTTCTTT.

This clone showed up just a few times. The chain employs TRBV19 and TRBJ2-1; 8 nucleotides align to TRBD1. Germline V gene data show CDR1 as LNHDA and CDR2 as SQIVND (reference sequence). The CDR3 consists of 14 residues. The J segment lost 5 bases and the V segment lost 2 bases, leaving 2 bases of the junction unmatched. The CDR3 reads CASSIQTGDNEQFF. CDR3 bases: TGTGCCAGTAGTATACAGACAGGGGACAATGAGCAGTTCTTC.

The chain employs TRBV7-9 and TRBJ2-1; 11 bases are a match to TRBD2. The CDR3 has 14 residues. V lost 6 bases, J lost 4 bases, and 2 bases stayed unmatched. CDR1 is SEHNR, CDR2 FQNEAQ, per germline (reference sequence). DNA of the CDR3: TGTGCCAGCAGAAGGACTAGCGGGTACAATGAGCAGTTCTTC. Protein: CASRRTSGYNEQFF.

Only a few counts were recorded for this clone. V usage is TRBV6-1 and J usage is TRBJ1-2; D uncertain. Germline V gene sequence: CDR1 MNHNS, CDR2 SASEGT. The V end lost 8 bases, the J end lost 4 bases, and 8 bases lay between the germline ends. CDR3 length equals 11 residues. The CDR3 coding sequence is TGTGCCAGCGAGCAAGTCTATGGCTACACCTTC. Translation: CASEQVYGYTF.

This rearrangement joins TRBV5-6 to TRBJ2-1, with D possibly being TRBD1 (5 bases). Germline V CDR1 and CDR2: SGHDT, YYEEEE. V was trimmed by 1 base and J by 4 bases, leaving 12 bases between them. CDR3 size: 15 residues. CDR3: CASSLFFAGYNEQFF. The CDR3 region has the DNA TGTGCCAGCAGCTTGTTTTTTGCAGGGTACAATGAGCAGTTCTTC.